These 10 T cell receptor beta chains share one sample of origin, sequenced in a study of shared clonotypes between healthy human individuals. The method was immunoSEQ multiplex PCR; TCRdb's version includes in-frame clones alone and lacks a portion of them. Of some 500,000 clones listed, 77% are singletons. Material: PBMCs. The receptors come from a woman aged 40 to 50 in good health. Some clones in this sample may be carry-over from other donors' samples.

The chain combines TRBV6-1 with TRBJ2-7, with a weak D call TRBD1 (5 bases). CDR3 length: 14 amino acids. Germline assignment: CDR1 MNHNS and CDR2 SASEGT. V lost 6 bases, J lost 6 bases, and 18 bases lay in between. In DNA, the CDR3 is TGTGCCAGCAGGGGGCGATCCGAAGGTTCCGAGCAGTACTTC. Translated, it gives CASRGRSEGSEQYF.

To note about this clone: This sequence is one base from a far larger clone and is likely a read error. This CDR3 is also generated by other DNA sequences in the sample. The gene calls are TRBV6-6 and TRBJ1-1; D remains unclear. Germline V gives CDR1 MNHNY, CDR2 SVGAGI (reference sequence). This CDR3 is built from 16 residues. The CDR3 DNA reads TGTGCCAGCAGTTACTCGGGCGGAGGACCGAACACTGAGGCTTTCTTT. Encoded protein: CASSYSGGGPNTEAFF.

V gene TRBV19 combines with J gene TRBJ1-2; maybe TRBD1 (6 bases). Germline-derived CDR1 and CDR2 are LNHDA and SQIVND (reference sequence). The CDR3 totals 14 residues. V was pared by 4 bases and J by 4 bases, with 13 bases between. The DNA for the CDR3 is TGTGCCAGTAGTACTCGGACAGCTACCTATGGCTACACCTTC. Its translation is CASSTRTATYGYTF. Variable domain in full (rest from reference TRBV19 and TRBJ1-2): DGGITQSPKYLFRKEGQNVTLSCEQNLNHDAMYWYRQDPGQGLRLIYYSQIVNDFQKGDIAEGYSVSREKKESFPLTVTSAQKNPTAFYLCASSTRTATYGYTFGSGTRLTVV.

J is TRBJ2-7 and V is TRBV7-9, with 8 bases matching TRBD1. Germline assignment: CDR1 SEHNR and CDR2 FQNEAQ (reference sequence). With 5 bases clipped from V and 5 bases from J, the junction kept 11 bases outside the gene matches. This CDR3 comprises 15 residues. CDR3 loop: CASSPRIGQGHEQYF. CDR3 bases: TGTGCCAGCAGCCCACGGATAGGACAGGGCCACGAGCAGTACTTC.

J is TRBJ2-7 and V is TRBV5-1; the match to TRBD1 covers 7 bases. CDR3 length: 16 amino acids. Germline CDR1 is SGHRS and CDR2 is YFSETQ. The trim removed 1 base at V and 0 bases at J, leaving 7 bases unmatched. The DNA for the CDR3 is TGCGCCAGCAGCTTGTCGACAGGGCGGAGCTCCTACGAGCAGTACTTC. This codes for CASSLSTGRSSYEQYF.

As concerns this clone: A far bigger clonotype differs at one base, so this is likely a read error. Other DNA sequences in the same sample also yield this CDR3. The chain has TRBV15 and TRBJ2-4; D possibly corresponds to TRBD2 (7 bases). The CDR3 sequence is 16 residues long. Germline loops: CDR1 LNHNV, CDR2 YYDKDF (reference sequence). V gave up 0 bases and J gave up 7 bases, with 16 bases separating them. The CDR3 here is CATSREGGTPPNIQYF. The CDR3 DNA sequence: TGTGCCACCAGCAGAGAGGGGGGGACACCGCCCAACATTCAGTACTTC.

This clone was recorded many times. This chain joins TRBV9 and TRBJ2-2, with 7 positions matching TRBD2. V was clipped by 0 bases and J by 8 bases; unmatched bases: 4. The germline V gene encodes CDR1 SGDLS and CDR2 YYNGEE. CDR3 length equals 14 residues. The chain's CDR3 is CASSVVPSGGELFF. In DNA form, the CDR3 reads TGTGCCAGCAGCGTAGTGCCTAGCGGAGGGGAGCTGTTTTTT. Variable domain in full (rest from reference TRBV9 and TRBJ2-2): DSGVTQTPKHLITATGQRVTLRCSPRSGDLSVYWYQQSLDQGLQFLIQYYNGEERAKGNILERFSAQQFPDLHSELNLSSLELGDSALYFCASSVVPSGGELFFGEGSRLTVL.

The V gene is TRBV7-8, the J gene TRBJ2-1, with TRBD2 matching over 7 bases. CDR3 length equals 14 residues. Unmatched junction bases numbered 0, after V lost 3 bases and J lost 1 base. Germline CDR1 SGHVS, CDR2 FQNEAQ. In DNA form, the CDR3 reads TGTGCCAGCAGCTTGCGGGAGTCCTACAATGAGCAGTTCTTC. It specifies CASSLRESYNEQFF.

The chain couples TRBV20-1 to TRBJ2-1; either TRBD1 or TRBD2 may fit D (6 bases each). CDR3 length: 11 amino acids. The germline V and J ends were trimmed by 5 bases and 8 bases, with 10 bases remaining between them. Germline loops: CDR1 DFQATT, CDR2 SNEGSKA (reference sequence). The CDR3: CSAPRGDEQFF. CDR3 sequence (DNA): TGCAGTGCTCCGAGGGGGGATGAGCAGTTCTTC.

The chain recombines TRBV7-9 with TRBJ1-1, with D maybe TRBD1 (6 bases). Trimming removed 0 bases from V and 11 bases from J, with 10 bases in between. Germline CDR1 and CDR2: SEHNR and FQNEAQ (reference sequence). The CDR3 has 12 residues. CDR3 bases: TGTGCCAGCAGCTTAGCGCTGGGGGCGGCTTTCTTT. The encoded protein is CASSLALGAAFF.